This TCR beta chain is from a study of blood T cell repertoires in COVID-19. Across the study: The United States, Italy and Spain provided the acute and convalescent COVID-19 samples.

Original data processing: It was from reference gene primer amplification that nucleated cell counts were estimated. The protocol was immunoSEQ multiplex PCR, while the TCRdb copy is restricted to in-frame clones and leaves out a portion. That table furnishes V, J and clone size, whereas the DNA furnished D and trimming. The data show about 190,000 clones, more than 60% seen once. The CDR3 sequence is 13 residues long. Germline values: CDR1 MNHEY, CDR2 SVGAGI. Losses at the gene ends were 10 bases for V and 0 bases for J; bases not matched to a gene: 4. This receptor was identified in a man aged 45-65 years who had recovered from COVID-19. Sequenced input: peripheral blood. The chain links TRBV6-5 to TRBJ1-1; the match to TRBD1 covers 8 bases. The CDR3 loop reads CATGQGMNTEAFF. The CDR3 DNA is TGTGCCACAGGACAGGGAATGAACACTGAAGCTTTCTTT.